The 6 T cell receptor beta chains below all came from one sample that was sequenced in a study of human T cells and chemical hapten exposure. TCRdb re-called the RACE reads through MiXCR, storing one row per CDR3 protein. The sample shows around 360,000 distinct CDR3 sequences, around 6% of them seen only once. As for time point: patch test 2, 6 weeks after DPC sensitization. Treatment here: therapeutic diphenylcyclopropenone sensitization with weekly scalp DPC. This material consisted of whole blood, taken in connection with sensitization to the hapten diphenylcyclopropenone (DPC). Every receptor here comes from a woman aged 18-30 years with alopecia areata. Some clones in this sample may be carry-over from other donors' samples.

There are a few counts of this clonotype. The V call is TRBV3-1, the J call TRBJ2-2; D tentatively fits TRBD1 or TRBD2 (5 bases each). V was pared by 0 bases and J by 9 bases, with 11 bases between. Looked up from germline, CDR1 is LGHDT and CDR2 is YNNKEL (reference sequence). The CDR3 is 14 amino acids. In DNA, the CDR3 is TGTGCCAGCAGCCAAGATACGGGGCTGAGGGAGCTGTTTTTT. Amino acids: CASSQDTGLRELFF.

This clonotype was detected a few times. The CDR3 nucleotides are TGCAGTGCTTCGGACAGAAGGAGCTCCTATAATTCACCCCTCCACTTT. This gives the protein CSASDRRSSYNSPLHF. The chain combines TRBV20-1 with TRBJ1-6, with TRBD1 as a possible D gene (6 bases). Looked up from germline, CDR1 is DFQATT and CDR2 is SNEGSKA (reference sequence). The V gene lost 5 bases and the J gene lost 0 bases, with 14 bases spanning the gap. CDR3 length: 16 amino acids.

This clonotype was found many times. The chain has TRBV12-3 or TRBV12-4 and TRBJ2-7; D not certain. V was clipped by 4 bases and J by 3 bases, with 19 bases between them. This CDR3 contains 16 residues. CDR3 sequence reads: CASSSSPPTRVYEQYF. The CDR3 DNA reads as TGTGCCAGCAGTTCCTCTCCTCCCACTCGGGTCTACGAGCAGTACTTC.

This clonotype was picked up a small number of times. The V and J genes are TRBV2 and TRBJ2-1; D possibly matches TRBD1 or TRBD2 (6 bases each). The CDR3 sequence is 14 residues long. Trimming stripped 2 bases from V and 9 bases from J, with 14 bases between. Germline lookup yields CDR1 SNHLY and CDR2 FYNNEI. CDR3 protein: CASSEWGAGAEQFF. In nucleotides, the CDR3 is TGTGCCAGCAGTGAATGGGGGGCCGGGGCTGAGCAGTTCTTC.

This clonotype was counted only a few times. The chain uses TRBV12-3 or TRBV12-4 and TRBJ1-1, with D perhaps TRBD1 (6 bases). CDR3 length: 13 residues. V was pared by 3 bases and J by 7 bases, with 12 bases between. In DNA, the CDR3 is TGTGCCAGCAGTTTGAAACAGGGTGTTGAAGCTTTCTTT. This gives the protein CASSLKQGVEAFF.

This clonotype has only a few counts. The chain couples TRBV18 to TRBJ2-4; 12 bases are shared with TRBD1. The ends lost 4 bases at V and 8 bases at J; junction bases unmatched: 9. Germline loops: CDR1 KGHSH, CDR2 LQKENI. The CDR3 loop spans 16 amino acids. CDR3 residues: CASSLAGTGGLYIQYF. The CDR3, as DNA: TGTGCCAGCTCACTCGCCGGGACAGGGGGCTTATACATTCAGTACTTC.